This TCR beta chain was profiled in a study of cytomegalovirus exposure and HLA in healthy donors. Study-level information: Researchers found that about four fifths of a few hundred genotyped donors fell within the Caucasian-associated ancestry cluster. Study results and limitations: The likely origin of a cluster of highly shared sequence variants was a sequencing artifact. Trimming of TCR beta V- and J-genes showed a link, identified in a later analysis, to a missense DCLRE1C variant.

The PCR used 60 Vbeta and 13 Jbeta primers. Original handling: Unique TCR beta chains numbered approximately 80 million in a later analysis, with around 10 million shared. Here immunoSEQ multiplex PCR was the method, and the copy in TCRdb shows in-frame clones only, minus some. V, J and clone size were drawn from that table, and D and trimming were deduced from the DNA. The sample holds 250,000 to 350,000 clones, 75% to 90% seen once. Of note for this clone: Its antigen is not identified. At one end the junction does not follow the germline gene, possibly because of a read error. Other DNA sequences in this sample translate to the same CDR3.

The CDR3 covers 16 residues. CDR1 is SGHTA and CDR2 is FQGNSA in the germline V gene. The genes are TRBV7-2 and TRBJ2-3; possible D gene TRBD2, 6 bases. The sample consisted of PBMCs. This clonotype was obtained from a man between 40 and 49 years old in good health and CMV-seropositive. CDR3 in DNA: TGTGCCAGCAGCTTACGGGAGTCCCTAGCACAAAATACGCAATATTTT. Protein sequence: CASSLRESLAQNTQYF.